This T cell receptor (beta chain) was recovered during a study of blood T cell repertoires in COVID-19. With V trimmed by 3 bases and J by 6 bases, 4 bases remained unmatched. This CDR3 is 13 amino acids long. Germline V CDR1 and CDR2: KGHSH, LQKENI. Sequenced by immunoSEQ multiplex PCR; TCRdb stores in-frame clones only, minus some. The table shows 250,000 to 300,000 clones, with approximately 86% occurring only once. The receptor comes from a woman between 70 and 85 years old with COVID-19, enrolled during active disease. Source material: peripheral blood. The rearrangement uses TRBV18 and TRBJ2-7, with 8 nucleotides matching TRBD2. The CDR3 protein is CASSPGLEGEQYF. CDR3 sequence (DNA): TGTGCCAGCTCACCGGGACTAGAAGGCGAGCAGTACTTC.